The rows below give T cell receptor beta chains drawn from one sample of a study of T cells in Graves' hyperthyroidism and ophthalmopathy. From the multiplex PCR reads, TCRdb called clonotypes with MiXCR, one entry per CDR3 protein. The table lists fewer than 450,000 distinct CDR3 sequences, 15% to 20% of them singletons. Sequencing was done on a sample of blood. These receptors were collected from a woman between 25 and 40 years old with Graves' hyperthyroidism that later progressed to Graves' ophthalmopathy. Each CDR3 is given with its conserved first and last residue. A D gene is named only where the DNA matches it firmly. Clone size, where shown, is once, few, many, or a class for clones that have expanded.

j_call v_call clone_size d_call cdr3_aa cdr3_nt
TRBJ1-1 TRBV10-3 . . CAISRGLTAEAFF TGTGCCATCAGCAGGGGACTTACCGCTGAAGCTTTCTTT
TRBJ2-7 TRBV6-1 many TRBD1 CASSLRDRPSEQYF TGTGCCAGCAGTCTCCGGGACAGGCCGAGCGAGCAGTACTTC
TRBJ2-1 TRBV11-1 . . CASSQPREQFF TGTGCCAGCAGCCAACCCCGTGAGCAGTTCTTC
TRBJ2-3 TRBV6-1 few . CASSEEGSSHTQYF TGTGCCAGCAGTGAAGAGGGTAGTTCTCATACGCAGTATTTT
TRBJ2-1 TRBV6-5 . TRBD2 CASSYLSGRAVEQFF TGTGCCAGCAGTTACCTTAGCGGGAGGGCCGTTGAGCAGTTCTTC
TRBJ1-2 TRBV2 many . CASSVARDRSFGYTF TGTGCCAGCAGCGTCGCCCGAGACAGGTCGTTTGGCTACACCTTC
TRBJ2-1 TRBV6-5 . . CASSYSRQKYNEQFF TGTGCCAGCAGTTACTCGAGACAGAAATACAATGAGCAGTTCTTC
TRBJ2-7 TRBV11-2 many . CASSLYSAKQYF TGTGCCAGCAGCTTATACTCTGCTAAGCAGTACTTC
TRBJ2-1 TRBV28 . TRBD2 CASRQPGLAGIEQFF TGTGCCAGCAGACAACCGGGACTAGCGGGCATCGAGCAGTTCTTC
TRBJ1-1 TRBV19 many . CASSIAHRDNTEAFF TGTGCCAGTAGTATCGCCCACAGGGATAATACTGAAGCTTTCTTT
TRBJ1-6 TRBV6-5 many . CASSYSTYLNSPLHF TGTGCCAGCAGTTACTCTACGTACTTGAATTCACCCCTCCACTTT
TRBJ2-7 TRBV28 many . CASSDTLQGFHEQYF TGTGCCAGCAGCGATACCCTACAAGGGTTCCACGAGCAGTACTTC
TRBJ1-6 TRBV29-1 few . CSVGGRSPTRERVDSPLHF TGCAGCGTTGGCGGACGGAGCCCGACGAGAGAAAGAGTGGATTCACCCCTCCACTTT
TRBJ2-3 TRBV18 . . CASSQLQRTDTQYF TGTGCCAGCTCCCAACTCCAGCGCACAGATACGCAGTATTTT
TRBJ2-7 TRBV2 many . CASSEAKATYEQYF TGTGCCAGCAGTGAAGCGAAGGCTACATACGAGCAGTACTTC
TRBJ2-5 TRBV6-1 . TRBD1 CASGQTGYGETQYF TGTGCCAGCGGTCAGACAGGGTACGGGGAGACCCAGTACTTC
TRBJ2-2 TRBV2 many TRBD1 CASRRQDRVFKGELFF TGTGCCAGCAGACGCCAGGACAGGGTCTTCAAGGGGGAGCTGTTTTTT
TRBJ2-7 TRBV7-9 many . CASALGSLRQSSYEQYF TGTGCCAGCGCACTGGGTTCCCTTAGACAGAGCTCCTACGAGCAGTACTTC
TRBJ1-1 TRBV10-2 many . CASSETGINTEAFF TGCGCCAGCAGTGAGACAGGGATTAACACTGAAGCTTTCTTT
TRBJ1-5 TRBV7-8 many . CASKLVDNQPQHF TGTGCCAGCAAATTGGTCGACAATCAGCCCCAGCATTTT
TRBJ2-7 TRBV27 few TRBD1 CASSFPGQGREQYF TGTGCCAGCAGTTTCCCCGGACAGGGGCGCGAGCAGTACTTC
TRBJ2-7 TRBV4-1 . TRBD2 CASSQEGGRSYEQYF TGCGCCAGCAGCCAAGAGGGCGGGAGGTCCTACGAGCAGTACTTC
TRBJ2-5 TRBV28 few . CASSLFRDQETQCF TGTGCCAGCAGTTTATTTCGGGACCAAGAGACCCAGTGCTTC
TRBJ2-7 TRBV5-1 many . CASSLRTSRLSEQYF TGCGCCAGCAGCTTGAGGACATCCCGGCTCAGCGAGCAGTACTTC
TRBJ1-3 TRBV12-3/TRBV12-4 many . CASSLRVRGQGPGNTIYF TGTGCCAGCAGTTTAAGGGTACGGGGGCAGGGCCCTGGAAACACCATATATTTT
TRBJ2-1 TRBV29-1 . TRBD1 CSVDRDRVAYNEQFF TGCAGCGTTGACCGGGACAGGGTGGCGTATAATGAGCAGTTCTTC
TRBJ2-7 TRBV20-1 many . CSASDPRGNYEQYF TGCAGTGCTAGCGACCCCAGGGGTAATTACGAGCAGTACTTC
TRBJ1-2 TRBV10-3 many . CAISGKGGDPYGYTF TGTGCCATCAGTGGAAAGGGGGGGGACCCTTATGGCTACACCTTC
TRBJ1-2 TRBV6-1 . . CASRGNMYGYTF TGTGCCAGCAGGGGGAATATGTATGGCTACACCTTC
TRBJ2-5 TRBV24-1 . TRBD1 CATSESPGTGFSETQYF TGTGCCACCAGTGAGTCCCCCGGGACAGGGTTTTCGGAGACCCAGTACTTC
TRBJ2-3 TRBV5-1 . TRBD1 CASSPRLGTGGTDTQYF TGCGCCAGCAGCCCACGTCTTGGGACAGGTGGCACAGATACGCAGTATTTT
TRBJ2-2 TRBV11-2 few TRBD2 CASSPTAGTSGRAIHTGELFF TGTGCCAGCAGCCCAACCGCCGGGACTAGCGGGAGGGCCATACACACCGGGGAGCTGTTTTTT
TRBJ1-1 TRBV24-1 many TRBD1 CATSGTGRTEAFF TGTGCCACCAGTGGGACAGGGAGAACTGAAGCTTTCTTT
TRBJ1-1 TRBV29-1 . . CSVGDTEAFF TGCAGCGTGGGGGACACTGAAGCTTTCTTT
TRBJ1-6 TRBV28 many . CASSDSSYDSPLHF TGTGCCAGCAGTGACAGCTCCTATGATTCACCCCTCCACTTT
TRBJ2-7 TRBV4-1 many TRBD1 CASSRGQGPSYEQYF TGCGCCAGCAGCCGTGGACAGGGTCCTTCCTACGAGCAGTACTTC
TRBJ2-4 TRBV11-2 . . CASSLPQGGKNIQYF TGTGCCAGTAGCTTACCACAGGGTGGCAAAAACATTCAGTACTTC
TRBJ2-2 TRBV28 many . CASSWGDGLTGTGELFF TGTGCCAGCAGTTGGGGGGACGGACTGACTGGGACCGGGGAGCTGTTTTTT
TRBJ1-1 TRBV7-8 many TRBD1 CASSLGSGGGTEAFF TGTGCCAGCAGCTTAGGATCAGGGGGCGGCACTGAAGCTTTCTTT
TRBJ1-2 TRBV19 . . CASSMSSGYGYTF TGTGCCAGTAGTATGAGTTCGGGATATGGCTACACCTTC
TRBJ2-2 TRBV18 few TRBD1 CASSPPGTGNTGELFF TGTGCCAGCTCACCACCGGGGACAGGGAACACCGGGGAGCTGTTTTTT
TRBJ2-5 TRBV5-6 many TRBD1 CASSPDRGIQETQYF TGTGCCAGCAGTCCGGACAGGGGCATACAAGAGACCCAGTACTTC
TRBJ2-1 TRBV5-1 . TRBD1 CASSSGDRIDDEQFF TGCGCCAGCAGCTCAGGGGACAGAATAGATGATGAGCAGTTCTTC
TRBJ2-7 TRBV10-3 . . CAISVDGSYEQYF TGTGCCATCAGTGTGGACGGCTCCTACGAGCAGTACTTC
TRBJ1-6 TRBV7-2 many TRBD1 CASSITYRGNSPLHF TGTGCCAGCAGCATCACTTACAGGGGGAATTCACCCCTCCACTTT